The 20 T cell receptor beta chains below were found in one sample sequenced in a study of immune evolution from preneoplasia to lung adenocarcinoma. Some clones are missing from TCRdb's copy, which holds only in-frame ones; the method was immunoSEQ multiplex PCR. The sample holds 25,000 or so clones, 74% seen once. Sequenced: FFPE invasive lung adenocarcinoma tissue. The receptors stem from a person between 55 and 70 years old with invasive lung adenocarcinoma. Some clones in this sample may be carry-over from other donors' samples.

This chain links TRBV7-2 with TRBJ2-3; TRBD2 agrees at 10 bases. Trimming at V came to 6 bases and at J to 4 bases, leaving 4 bases not matched to a gene. Germline CDR1 SGHTA, CDR2 FQGNSA. This CDR3 comprises 14 residues. CDR3 amino acids: CASRLAGPADTQYF. CDR3 DNA sequence: TGTGCCAGCAGACTAGCGGGACCTGCAGATACGCAGTATTTT.

The rearrangement joins TRBV6-5 to TRBJ1-5, with unresolved D. The CDR3 runs 15 residues. V lost 2 bases and J lost 5, with 13 bases in between. Germline CDR1 reads MNHEY; CDR2 reads SVGAGI. In DNA, the CDR3 is TGTGCCAGCAGTTACCAATCGGGTCGGGATCAGCCCCAGCATTTT. Protein sequence: CASSYQSGRDQPQHF.

The chain couples TRBV7-3 to TRBJ2-2; no firm D call. V gave up 7 bases and J gave up 1 base, with 13 bases separating them. Germline V CDR1 and CDR2: SGHTA, FQGTGA. The CDR3 contains 15 residues. CDR3 region: CASNLIELNTGELFF. The CDR3 DNA is TGTGCCAGCAATTTGATAGAGTTGAACACCGGGGAGCTGTTTTTT.

The chain recombines TRBV30 with TRBJ1-1; the D gene is possibly TRBD1 (6 bases). This CDR3 region has 14 residues. Germline CDR1 and CDR2: GTSNPN and SVGIG (reference sequence). V lost 3 bases to trimming and J lost 5 bases, with 16 bases between them. This chain's CDR3 is CAWRKRGVVTEAFF. The CDR3, as DNA: TGTGCCTGGAGGAAAAGGGGGGTGGTGACTGAAGCTTTCTTT.

J is TRBJ2-1 and V is TRBV19, with TRBD2 as a possible D gene (6 bases). V lost 10 bases, J lost 9 bases, and 13 bases lay in between. Looked up from germline, CDR1 is LNHDA and CDR2 is SQIVND (reference sequence). There are 11 residues in the CDR3. CDR3 sequence: CATREYREQFF. DNA for the CDR3: TGTGCCACCCGGGAGTACCGTGAGCAGTTCTTC.

In its sample, this clone was seen a few times. The rearrangement links TRBV29-1 to TRBJ2-5, with 13 bases identical to TRBD2. The CDR3 has 14 amino acids. The germline CDR1 and CDR2 sequences are SQVTM and ANQGSEA. Trimming took 8 bases from V and 5 from J; bases not matched to a gene: 8. Here the CDR3 DNA reads TGCAGCACCCGGACTAGCGGGAGTCAGGAGACCCAGTACTTC. Translation gives CSTRTSGSQETQYF. The variable domain in full, with the rest retrieved from reference TRBV29-1 and TRBJ2-5, is SAVISQKPSRDICQRGTSLTIQCQVDSQVTMMFWYRQQPGQSLTLIATANQGSEATYESGFVIDKFPISRPNLTFSTLTVSNMSPEDSSIYLCSTRTSGSQETQYFGPGTRLLVL.

This clone was seen more than once but under ten times. The genes are TRBV5-6 and TRBJ2-3; 11 bases line up with TRBD2. This CDR3 region has 15 residues. CDR1 is SGHDT, CDR2 YYEEEE, per germline. V lost 4 bases and J lost 2; bases outside the gene matches: 3. The CDR3 DNA reads TGTGCCAGCAGCCCGACTAGCGGGGACACAGATACGCAGTATTTT. This translates into CASSPTSGDTDTQYF.

The chain recombines TRBV30 with TRBJ2-4; D possibly matches TRBD1 or TRBD2 (6 bases each). V lost 3 bases and J lost 3, with 15 bases in between. This CDR3 is 15 amino acids long. CDR1 and CDR2 from the germline V gene are GTSNPN and SVGIG (reference sequence). CDR3 sequence (DNA): TGTGCCTGGAGGACGGGGGCTCTGGGCAAAAACATTCAGTACTTC. This sequence encodes CAWRTGALGKNIQYF.

The chain uses TRBV7-9 and TRBJ2-7, with a tentative D call TRBD2 (5 bases). The CDR3 contains 14 residues. The V end lost 4 bases, the J end lost 0 bases, and 10 bases lay between the germline ends. Germline V lookup: CDR1 SEHNR, CDR2 FQNEAQ (reference sequence). CDR3 coding DNA: TGTGCCAGCAGCTCAGCGGCAGACTCCTACGAGCAGTACTTC. Translating gives CASSSAADSYEQYF.

The rearrangement links TRBV7-2 to TRBJ1-5; TRBD1 agrees at 9 bases. The V and J ends lost 6 bases and 4 bases, in that order; junction bases with no gene match: 4. The CDR3 runs to 14 residues. Per germline, CDR1 SGHTA and CDR2 FQGNSA. CDR3 residues: CASRLGTGNQPQHF. The CDR3 DNA sequence: TGTGCCAGCAGACTCGGGACAGGGAATCAGCCCCAGCATTTT.

V usage is TRBV4-1 and J usage is TRBJ2-1; TRBD2 matches at 12 bases. The CDR3 sequence is 17 residues long. Unmatched junction bases numbered 5, after V lost 1 base and J lost 4 bases. Per the germline V gene, CDR1 is MGHRA and CDR2 is YSYEKL. The CDR3 coding sequence is TGCGCCAGCAGCCAAGGGGCTAGCGGGAGGGCTTACAATGAGCAGTTCTTC. This encodes CASSQGASGRAYNEQFF.

This chain joins TRBV14 and TRBJ2-7; D may be TRBD1 or TRBD2 (5 bases each). The CDR3 runs 15 residues. CDR1 and CDR2 from the germline V gene are SGHDN and FVKESK. The V and J ends lost 5 bases and 0 bases respectively, with 14 bases between them. CDR3 nucleotide sequence: TGTGCCAGCAGCAGGGGACCCAGAAACTCCTACGAGCAGTACTTC. It yields the protein CASSRGPRNSYEQYF.

The CDR3 protein is CASRGLAGRDEQFF. CDR3 in DNA: TGTGCCAGCAGAGGACTAGCGGGAAGGGATGAGCAGTTCTTC. The chain employs TRBV28 and TRBJ2-1; 12 bases fit TRBD2. Per germline, CDR1 MDHEN and CDR2 SYDVKM. V shed 6 bases, J shed 8 bases, and the junction held 5 bases outside the gene matches. The CDR3 has 14 residues.

There are a few counts of this clone. CDR3 coding DNA: TGTGCCAGCAGCTCCGGGGCTTTAGAGCAGTTCTTC. It codes for CASSSGALEQFF. The rearrangement joins TRBV7-9 to TRBJ2-1; D possibly uses TRBD1 or TRBD2 (5 bases each). Trimming shortened V by 4 bases and J by 10 bases, and 11 bases separated the two germline ends. Germline V gene lookup returns CDR1 SEHNR and CDR2 FQNEAQ (reference sequence). There are 12 residues in the CDR3.

The genes are TRBV30 and TRBJ2-7, with TRBD2 matching 12 bases. The CDR3 has 16 residues. V lost 8 bases, J lost 5 bases, and 16 bases stayed unmatched. Per germline, CDR1 GTSNPN and CDR2 SVGIG (reference sequence). Here the CDR3 DNA reads TGTGCCACAACCCCCCTAGCGGGAGGGCTAGGGGACGAGCAGTACTTC. This codes for CATTPLAGGLGDEQYF.

The chain uses TRBV19 and TRBJ2-3; no reliable D call. Trimming left V 3 bases short and J 0 bases short, with 7 bases between. Looked up from germline, CDR1 is LNHDA and CDR2 is SQIVND (reference sequence). This CDR3 region has 14 residues. This CDR3 is CASSIRLSTDTQYF. DNA for the CDR3: TGTGCCAGTAGTATCCGTCTTAGCACAGATACGCAGTATTTT.

The chain recombines TRBV2 with TRBJ1-1; no firm D call. The CDR3 totals 13 residues. With 6 bases removed from V and 1 base from J, the gap between germline ends came to 9 bases. The germline gives CDR1 SNHLY, CDR2 FYNNEI. As DNA, the CDR3 is TGTGCCAGCAGACAGAACCCGAACACTGAAGCTTTCTTT. Residues: CASRQNPNTEAFF.

The chain recombines TRBV6-1 with TRBJ2-7; the match to TRBD2 covers 10 bases. The V gene end was trimmed by 3 bases and the J gene end by 3 bases; junction bases not matched to a gene: 5. The CDR3 extends over 15 amino acids. Germline V gene sequence: CDR1 MNHNS, CDR2 SASEGT. The CDR3 nucleotides are TGTGCCAGCAGTGATGAAGCGGGAGGGCGCTACGAGCAGTACTTC. Protein product: CASSDEAGGRYEQYF.

The rearrangement links TRBV5-4 to TRBJ1-2; no clear D. Germline loops: CDR1 SGHNT, CDR2 YYREEE (reference sequence). Between the trimmed V and J ends, which lost 4 bases and 3 bases, there was a span of 13 bases. The CDR3 is 14 residues long. CDR3 region: CASSGFDKDYGYTF. The CDR3 nucleotides read TGTGCCAGCAGCGGTTTCGACAAGGACTATGGCTACACCTTC.

The rearrangement uses TRBV29-1 and TRBJ2-1; 11 bases match TRBD1. CDR1 and CDR2 from the germline V gene are SQVTM and ANQGSEA. V dropped 0 bases and J dropped 2; count of bases not matched to a gene: 3. This CDR3 region has 16 residues. CDR3 coding DNA: TGCAGCGTTGAAGAAACGGGACAGGGGGCCTACAATGAGCAGTTCTTC. Translation gives CSVEETGQGAYNEQFF.